This T cell receptor (beta chain) was sequenced in a study of OX40 agonist ivuxolimab in advanced cancers. Assay: immunoSEQ multiplex PCR; the TCRdb copy retains only in-frame clones and omits some. The sample has 40,000 to 45,000 clones, 88% seen once; the top ten hold about 14%. This clone was counted a few times. Its matching antigen is unknown. The CDR3 runs 14 residues. Germline CDR1 SGHTA, CDR2 FQGNSA. V shed 1 base, J shed 8 bases, and the junction held 4 bases outside the gene matches. General study findings and limits: Mean expanded clone counts were higher in CD8+ than CD4+ T cells. At 0.1 to 3.0 mg/kg, CD4+ and CD8+ blood T cells expanded clonally by week 6. Nonresponders included some who also had low normalized T-cell clonal expansion.

The input for sequencing was CD4+ or CD8+ T cells sorted from blood, taken in a trial of the OX40 agonist ivuxolimab. This TCR derives from an adult with an advanced solid tumor such as melanoma, head and neck, liver or kidney cancer. V usage is TRBV7-2 and J usage is TRBJ1-4; 7 positions agree with TRBD1. CDR3: CASSLGGGGEKLFF. CDR3 bases: TGTGCCAGCAGCTTAGGAGGGGGCGGAGAAAAACTGTTTTTT.